Many counts were recorded for the clone carrying this T cell receptor beta chain. The antigen remains unidentified. Exclusion criteria comprised other autoimmune diseases, uncontrolled infections, pregnancy or lactation in patients. These data are taken from a study of Graves' ophthalmopathy and Graves' hyperthyroidism. About the research overall: The study drew peripheral blood at initial diagnosis, before any treatment.

Points from the study as a whole: Most expanded clonotypes from thyroid (those above 0.001 frequency) were also found in blood.

The TCR beta CDR3 regions underwent amplification from RNA transcripts. The library came from an HTBI-primed first-round RT-PCR and a second-round multiplex PCR. A single record per CDR3 protein comes from TCRdb applying MiXCR to the multiplex PCR reads. The sample consists of 360,000 or so distinct CDR3 sequences, about 16% of them appearing once. Sequenced material: peripheral blood. This receptor was identified in a woman aged 18-35 years with Graves' ophthalmopathy.

The chain's CDR3 is CASSYTLRGKDEQYF. The CDR3 DNA sequence: TGTGCCAGCAGTTACACCCTCAGGGGGAAGGACGAGCAGTACTTC. The V and J genes are TRBV6-2 or TRBV6-3 and TRBJ2-7, with 7 bases fitting TRBD1. Germline CDR1 MNHEY, CDR2 SVGEGT. The CDR3 spans 15 residues. The J segment lost 5 bases and the V segment lost 2 bases, leaving 9 bases of the junction unmatched.